This T cell receptor (beta chain) was identified in a study of tissue T cells after allogeneic stem cell transplantation. The study, taken as a whole, reports: Shared clones across patients were few; motif clustering revealed tissue-specific shared signatures. Some tissue clones might be persisting host cells; their alloreactivity or antigen specificity was not determined.

The sample's time point: mouse harvest day 14 after allogeneic transplant. Tail vein injection delivered 10^7 T-cell-depleted bone marrow cells and 10^6 splenic CD5+ T cells. Details on this clone: Its antigen is as yet unknown. Genes here carry mouse names. The read ends 1 residue shy of where the CDR3 ends; the end is completed using the germline J gene.

The method was immunoSEQ multiplex PCR; TCRdb's version includes in-frame clones alone and lacks a portion of them. The table lists thousands of clones, roughly 45% of them singletons. The CDR3 is made up of 15 amino acids. V trimming: 2 bases; J trimming: 1 base; junction bases outside the gene matches: 1. CDR1 and CDR2 (germline): KGHTA, FRNEEI. The chain combines TRBV24 with TRBJ2-3, with TRBD2 matching over 9 bases. Sequenced: gut tissue. The TCR comes from a female BALB/c mouse given C57BL/6 T cells with graft-versus-host disease after an allogeneic hematopoietic cell transplant. CDR3 bases read: TGTGCCAGCAGTCTGCCTGGGGGGGGTGCAGAAACGCTGTAT. This encodes CASSLPGGGAETLY. The CDR3 reads in full as CASSLPGGGAETLYF.